Shown below are 14 T cell receptor beta chains from a single sample sequenced in a study of T cell responses to AZD1222 COVID-19 vaccine. Measured with immunoSEQ multiplex PCR; TCRdb has only the in-frame clones, and not every one. The sample has about 150,000 clones; about 93% are singletons. Sequenced here: peripheral blood, sampled on day 0 of AZD1222 vaccination. These receptors were collected from an adult in good health.

The chain couples TRBV3-1 (or the pseudogene TRBV3-2) to TRBJ2-1; no firm D call. V lost 3 bases and J 10 bases, leaving 13 bases between the germline ends. Germline V gene sequence: CDR1 LGHDT, CDR2 YNNKEL (reference sequence). The CDR3 has 13 residues. The CDR3 sequence: CASSQPGLGEQFF. In DNA form, the CDR3 reads TGTGCCAGCAGCCAGCCGGGTTTAGGAGAGCAGTTCTTC.

The chain links TRBV30 to TRBJ1-2; no definite D call. The germline V and J ends were trimmed by 6 bases and 8 bases, with 16 bases remaining between them. The CDR3 spans 12 residues. In germline, CDR1 is GTSNPN, CDR2 SVGIG (reference sequence). The CDR3 nucleotides read TGTGCCTGCCCCCTATCCATAGGGGGCTACACCTTC. It codes for CACPLSIGGYTF.

V gene TRBV6-5 combines with J gene TRBJ2-1, with 12 positions matching TRBD2. Germline lookup yields CDR1 MNHEY and CDR2 SVGAGI. The V segment lost 6 bases and the J segment 4 bases; nucleotides outside the gene matches: 4. CDR3 length: 15 residues. CDR3: CASRKTSGSYNEQFF. For the CDR3, the DNA is TGTGCCAGCAGGAAGACTAGCGGGAGTTACAATGAGCAGTTCTTC.

V and J are TRBV18 and TRBJ2-7; D gene unclear. CDR3 size: 12 residues. V lost 0 bases and J 7 bases, leaving 7 bases between the germline ends. Per the germline V gene, CDR1 is KGHSH and CDR2 is LQKENI. The CDR3 DNA reads as TGTGCCAGCTCACCACCGCCTTTGGAGCAGTACTTC. It codes for CASSPPPLEQYF.

V is TRBV19 and J is TRBJ1-5, with TRBD1 as a possible D gene (6 bases). Between the trimmed V and J ends, which lost 3 bases and 3 bases, there was a span of 12 bases. This CDR3 is 15 amino acids long. CDR1 and CDR2 from the germline V gene are LNHDA and SQIVND (reference sequence). CDR3 residues: CASSIGQLLNQPQHF. DNA of the CDR3: TGTGCCAGTAGTATCGGACAGCTACTCAATCAGCCCCAGCATTTT.

Here the CDR3 reads CAITQDIPMNTEAFF. As DNA, the CDR3 is TGTGCCATCACCCAAGACATCCCCATGAACACTGAAGCTTTCTTT. The V call is TRBV10-3, the J call TRBJ1-1; D is uncertain. Germline values: CDR1 ENHRY, CDR2 SYGVKD. This CDR3 has 15 residues. Trimming pared 7 bases from V and 0 bases from J, leaving 15 bases between.

The chain uses TRBV2 and TRBJ2-3, with 7 bases matching TRBD2. This CDR3 region has 13 residues. Trimming cost V 10 bases and J 2 bases; bases outside gene matches: 6. CDR1 and CDR2 from the germline V gene are SNHLY and FYNNEI. CDR3 sequence (DNA): TGTGCCATCTTAGCGGGCCCCACAGATACGCAGTATTTT. Translated, it gives CAILAGPTDTQYF.

The CDR3 is CASSHQGHPAAGELFF. The CDR3 nucleotides are TGTGCCAGCAGCCATCAGGGACATCCAGCCGCCGGGGAGCTGTTTTTT. The chain joins TRBV3-1 (or the pseudogene TRBV3-2) to TRBJ2-2; possible D gene TRBD1, 6 bases. The CDR3 contains 16 residues. CDR1 is LGHDT and CDR2 is YNNKEL in the germline V gene (reference sequence). V gave up 3 bases and J gave up 6 bases, with 17 bases separating them.

The rearrangement links TRBV27 to TRBJ1-5, with D unclear. Trimming removed 2 bases at V and 2 bases at J, with 7 bases between. This CDR3 spans 14 amino acids. Germline loops: CDR1 MNHEY, CDR2 SMNVEV (reference sequence). In nucleotides, the CDR3 is TGTGCCAGCAGTTTAGTCTTAGGCAATCAGCCCCAGCATTTT. This translates into CASSLVLGNQPQHF.

The chain uses TRBV12-3 or TRBV12-4 and TRBJ1-1; D not resolved. CDR3 length: 13 residues. V was cut by 7 bases and J by 6 bases, with 15 bases left in between. In DNA form, the CDR3 reads TGTGCCAGCATCAACCAGGCAGCCGCTGAAGCTTTCTTT. Protein sequence: CASINQAAAEAFF.

The CDR3 region has the DNA TGTGCCAGCAGCCCGATCGAGACCCAGTACTTC. Protein sequence: CASSPIETQYF. The chain has TRBV3-1 (or the pseudogene TRBV3-2) and TRBJ2-5; D unclear. Germline V lookup: CDR1 LGHDT, CDR2 YNNKEL (reference sequence). Trimming removed 4 bases from V and 5 bases from J, with 5 bases in between. The CDR3 sequence is 11 residues long.

The rearrangement joins TRBV24-1 to TRBJ2-2; D ambiguous. The V end lost 7 bases, the J end lost 3 bases, and 2 bases lay between the germline ends. The germline V gene encodes CDR1 KGHDR and CDR2 SFDVKD. The CDR3 is 11 amino acids. As DNA, the CDR3 is TGTGCCACCAGGGACACCGGGGAGCTGTTTTTT. Translating gives CATRDTGELFF.

V and J are TRBV5-5 and TRBJ1-2, with D possibly TRBD1 on 5 matching bases. The germline V gene has CDR1 SGHKS and CDR2 YYEKEE (reference sequence). Trimming shortened V by 3 bases and J by 3 bases, and 6 bases separated the two germline ends. The CDR3 extends over 12 amino acids. The CDR3 is CASSWGDYGYTF. Written as DNA, the CDR3 is TGTGCCAGCAGCTGGGGGGACTATGGCTACACCTTC. Full variable domain (outside the CDR3, taken from reference TRBV5-5 and TRBJ1-2): DAGVTQSPTHLIKTRGQQVTLRCSPISGHKSVSWYQQVLGQGPQFIFQYYEKEERGRGNFPDRFSARQFPNYSSELNVNALLLGDSALYLCASSWGDYGYTFGSGTRLTVV.

In nucleotides, the CDR3 is TGTGCCAGCAGCTTAAAGGCAGCAATGGGACTAGCGGGAGAGGGGTCTAGCACAGATACGCAGTATTTT. Its translation: CASSLKAAMGLAGEGSSTDTQYF. The V and J genes are TRBV7-3 and TRBJ2-3, with 14 bases aligning to TRBD2. V lost 1 base, J lost 0 bases, and 18 bases stayed unmatched. This CDR3 spans 23 amino acids. Germline CDR1 and CDR2: SGHTA and FQGTGA.